What follows are 4 T cell receptor beta chains derived from one specimen sequenced in a study of shared clonotypes between healthy human individuals. It was CD45RO-negative cells, positively selected for CCR7, that made up naive CD8 cells, with terminally differentiated effector memory CD45RA+ cells excluded. Data came from immunoSEQ multiplex PCR; TCRdb stores just in-frame clones and leaves some out. Among about 2.1 million clones listed, just over 90% were seen once. The sequenced material came from naive CD8+ T cells from PBMCs. These receptors came from a young man in good health. Some clones in this sample may be carry-over from other donors' samples.

The DNA of the CDR3 is TGTGCCAGCAGCCAAGACAGGGCAGAGACCCAGTACTTC. This codes for CASSQDRAETQYF. The chain combines TRBV14 with TRBJ2-5, with D maybe TRBD1 (5 bases). The germline V and J ends were trimmed by 0 bases and 4 bases, with 6 bases remaining between them. The CDR3 runs to 13 residues. In germline, CDR1 is SGHDN, CDR2 FVKESK.

This rearrangement joins TRBV18 to TRBJ1-1; D gene ambiguous. CDR1 and CDR2 (germline): KGHSH, LQKENI. The V and J ends lost 3 bases and 5 bases respectively, with 13 bases between them. The CDR3 sequence is 14 residues long. The CDR3 DNA reads as TGTGCCAGCTCACCTTGGGAACTCGGGACTGAAGCTTTCTTT. Translating gives CASSPWELGTEAFF.

The gene calls are TRBV4-1 and TRBJ1-3, with 7 bases lining up with TRBD1. The CDR3 totals 16 residues. Losses at the gene ends were 1 base for V and 4 bases for J; bases not matched to a gene: 7. The V gene's germline CDR1 is MGHRA and CDR2 YSYEKL. The CDR3 DNA reads TGCGCCAGCAGCCAAGGTCGGGACAGAGCCGGAAACACCATATATTTT. The encoded protein is CASSQGRDRAGNTIYF.

The V gene is TRBV13, the J gene TRBJ2-7, with D possibly TRBD2 on 7 matching bases. CDR3 length: 15 residues. Germline CDR1 PRHDT, CDR2 FYEKMQ (reference sequence). The V and J ends lost 6 bases and 6 bases respectively, with 21 bases between them. CDR3 region: CASRWGGNPLLEQYF. Written as DNA, the CDR3 is TGTGCCAGCAGATGGGGGGGCAATCCCTTGCTCGAGCAGTACTTC.